One sample yielded the 21 T cell receptor beta chains listed below, sequenced in a study of blood T cell repertoires in COVID-19. The data were produced by immunoSEQ multiplex PCR, yet TCRdb's version contains in-frame clones alone and is incomplete. The sample has around 180,000 clones, roughly 80% seen once. Sequencing was done on a sample of PBMCs or T cells enriched from blood (not recorded which). These receptors all stem from a man between 50 and 59 years old who had recovered from COVID-19.

The chain couples TRBV25-1 to TRBJ1-4; possibly TRBD1 for D (6 bases). The germline gives CDR1 MGHDK, CDR2 SYGVNS. V gave up 5 bases and J gave up 4 bases, with 14 bases separating them. The CDR3 covers 15 residues. CDR3 sequence (DNA): TGTGCCAGCAGTTCTGGGGGCAAAGATAATGAAAAACTGTTTTTT. Encoded protein: CASSSGGKDNEKLFF.

V gene TRBV7-9 combines with J gene TRBJ2-1; 9 bases fit TRBD2. The CDR3 is 15 amino acids. Trimming removed 5 bases from V and 7 bases from J; junction bases left unmatched: 9. CDR1 and CDR2 (germline): SEHNR, FQNEAQ (reference sequence). In nucleotides, the CDR3 is TGTGCCAGCAGCCTAGACGGACTAGCGAGTAATGAGCAGTTCTTC. Translated, it gives CASSLDGLASNEQFF.

The chain recombines TRBV12-3 or TRBV12-4 with TRBJ1-4, with D hard to call. V dropped 2 bases and J dropped 5 bases, with 6 bases sitting between them. The CDR3 runs 13 residues. CDR3 sequence (DNA): TGTGCCAGCAGTTTATATCAGAATGAAAAACTGTTTTTT. It specifies CASSLYQNEKLFF.

This chain joins TRBV6-5 and TRBJ1-3; 9 nucleotides agree with TRBD1. With 7 bases clipped from V and 4 bases from J, the junction kept 8 bases outside the gene matches. Germline-derived CDR1 and CDR2 are MNHEY and SVGAGI. The CDR3 is 15 residues long. The CDR3 nucleotides are TGTGCCAGCAACTGGGACAGGGAGATCGGAAACACCATATATTTT. Protein sequence: CASNWDREIGNTIYF.

In this sample, this clone turned up many times. V is TRBV9 and J is TRBJ2-2; D is ambiguous. V lost 4 bases and J lost 2, with 3 bases in between. Germline V CDR1 and CDR2: SGDLS, YYNGEE. This CDR3 region has 12 residues. CDR3 loop: CASSLNTGELFF. The CDR3 coding sequence is TGTGCCAGCAGCCTCAACACCGGGGAGCTGTTTTTT. Based on the CDR3 plus reference TRBV9 and TRBJ2-2, the full variable domain is DSGVTQTPKHLITATGQRVTLRCSPRSGDLSVYWYQQSLDQGLQFLIQYYNGEERAKGNILERFSAQQFPDLHSELNLSSLELGDSALYFCASSLNTGELFFGEGSRLTVL.

This clone was seen a handful of times. The CDR3 reads CAWNPPRGGGGKLFF. In nucleotides, the CDR3 is TGTGCCTGGAACCCCCCCCGAGGGGGCGGTGGAAAACTGTTTTTT. This chain uses TRBV30 with TRBJ1-4, with 7 bases lining up with TRBD1. The CDR3 extends over 15 amino acids. V lost 4 bases to trimming and J lost 10 bases; unmatched junction nucleotides: 15. Germline lookup yields CDR1 GTSNPN and CDR2 SVGIG (reference sequence).

A single count supports this clone. J is TRBJ2-3 and V is TRBV27, with 10 nucleotides matching TRBD1. The junction had 9 bases not matched to a gene; V was cut back by 8 bases and J by 4 bases. The CDR3 extends over 15 amino acids. Germline CDR1 and CDR2: MNHEY and SMNVEV (reference sequence). For the CDR3, the DNA is TGTGCCAGCGCAGGGTGGACAGGGGGGTCAGATACGCAGTATTTT. Its protein is CASAGWTGGSDTQYF.

The V gene is TRBV18, the J gene TRBJ2-2; 8 bases map to TRBD1. This CDR3 is 15 amino acids long. Germline V gene lookup returns CDR1 KGHSH and CDR2 LQKENI. Unmatched junction bases numbered 7, after V lost 3 bases and J lost 7 bases. The chain's CDR3 is CASSPESRGRGELFF. The DNA of the CDR3 is TGTGCCAGCTCACCGGAGAGCAGGGGGCGCGGGGAGCTGTTTTTT.

The chain joins TRBV6-5 to TRBJ1-4; possibly TRBD1 for D (6 bases). There are 15 residues in the CDR3. The V gene lost 6 bases and the J gene lost 0 bases, with 11 bases spanning the gap. The V gene's germline CDR1 is MNHEY and CDR2 SVGAGI. The CDR3 nucleotides are TGTGCCAGCAGCCGGGACACCTCAACTAATGAAAAACTGTTTTTT. Its translation is CASSRDTSTNEKLFF.

The genes are TRBV7-9 and TRBJ1-6; D remains unclear. CDR3 length: 15 amino acids. Germline lookup yields CDR1 SEHNR and CDR2 FQNEAQ (reference sequence). V shed 6 bases and J shed 0 bases, with 9 bases lying between them. The CDR3 DNA reads as TGTGCCAGCAGTCCCGGGAACTCCTATAATTCACCCCTCCACTTT. Its protein is CASSPGNSYNSPLHF.

The gene calls are TRBV7-8 and TRBJ2-3; 10 nucleotides align to TRBD1. With 6 bases clipped from V and 4 bases from J, the junction kept 7 bases outside the gene matches. Per germline, CDR1 SGHVS and CDR2 FQNEAQ. CDR3 size: 15 residues. DNA for the CDR3: TGTGCCAGCAGGCCCTTAGGACAGGGGGCAGATACGCAGTATTTT. Its protein product is CASRPLGQGADTQYF. Combining the CDR3 with reference TRBV7-8 and TRBJ2-3 gives the whole variable domain GAGVSQSPRYKVAKRGQDVALRCDPISGHVSLFWYQQALGQGPEFLTYFQNEAQLDKSGLPSDRFFAERPEGSVSTLKIQRTQQEDSAVYLCASRPLGQGADTQYFGPGTRLTVL.

The sample holds a few counts of this clone. This sequence joins TRBV5-1 and TRBJ2-7; 8 bases line up with TRBD1. Germline V gene data show CDR1 as SGHRS and CDR2 as YFSETQ. The CDR3 spans 15 residues. The CDR3 sequence is CASGQGPGSTYEQYF. The CDR3 nucleotides are TGCGCAAGCGGACAGGGCCCCGGAAGTACCTACGAGCAGTACTTC.

This clone has a single count. This rearrangement joins TRBV19 to TRBJ2-3; tentative D call: TRBD2 (5 bases). V was clipped by 6 bases and J by 2 bases, with 12 bases between them. Germline loops: CDR1 LNHDA, CDR2 SQIVND (reference sequence). The CDR3 has 14 amino acids. This CDR3 is CASSPGSTTDTQYF. The CDR3 nucleotides are TGTGCCAGTAGCCCGGGGTCTACCACAGATACGCAGTATTTT.

The rearrangement links TRBV6-1 to TRBJ1-2; 7 bases line up with TRBD1. Germline V gives CDR1 MNHNS, CDR2 SASEGT. The CDR3 is 16 residues long. The trim removed 4 bases at V and 6 bases at J, leaving 14 bases unmatched. CDR3 loop: CASSARRDSIGHGYTF. The CDR3, as DNA: TGTGCCAGCAGTGCACGCCGGGACAGCATTGGCCATGGCTACACCTTC.

J is TRBJ1-5 and V is TRBV10-3; maybe TRBD1 (6 bases). Trimming shortened V by 5 bases and J by 1 base, and 9 bases separated the two germline ends. CDR3 length equals 14 residues. The germline gives CDR1 ENHRY, CDR2 SYGVKD. CDR3 residues: CAISRDTSNQPQHF. The CDR3 DNA sequence: TGTGCCATCAGTAGGGACACGAGCAATCAGCCCCAGCATTTT.

The chain employs TRBV19 and TRBJ1-5; TRBD1 is a possible D gene (6 bases). This CDR3 spans 14 amino acids. Trimming stripped 8 bases from V and 5 bases from J, with 16 bases between. The germline CDR1 and CDR2 sequences are LNHDA and SQIVND (reference sequence). As DNA, the CDR3 is TGTGCCAGTGAGGGGGGGAATTCCGATCAGCCCCAGCATTTT. Encoded protein: CASEGGNSDQPQHF.

The gene calls are TRBV5-1 and TRBJ1-2, with TRBD1 matching 10 bases. The CDR3 is 15 amino acids. Germline CDR1 and CDR2: SGHRS and YFSETQ. With 2 bases clipped from V and 4 bases from J, the junction kept 5 bases outside the gene matches. The chain's CDR3 is CASSFSGQGSYGYTF. CDR3 in DNA: TGCGCCAGCAGCTTTTCGGGACAGGGGAGCTATGGCTACACCTTC.

The rearrangement links TRBV7-9 to TRBJ2-7, with 12 bases aligning to TRBD2. Germline CDR1 SEHNR, CDR2 FQNEAQ (reference sequence). The J segment lost 4 bases and the V segment lost 4 bases, leaving 5 bases of the junction unmatched. This CDR3 comprises 15 residues. CDR3 region: CASSSRTSGVYEQYF. The CDR3 DNA sequence: TGTGCCAGCAGCTCCCGGACTAGCGGGGTTTACGAGCAGTACTTC.

This rearrangement joins TRBV27 to TRBJ1-5, with D possibly matching TRBD1 (5 bases). CDR1 is MNHEY, CDR2 SMNVEV, per germline (reference sequence). V was trimmed by 7 bases and J by 8 bases, leaving 15 bases between them. The CDR3 is made up of 13 amino acids. The CDR3 nucleotides are TGTGCCAGCAAGGGACTCGGGGGGGAGCCCCAGCATTTT. Translation gives CASKGLGGEPQHF.

This clone was detected only once. This CDR3 is also generated by other DNA sequences in the sample. This chain uses TRBV19 with TRBJ1-5; unclear D gene. With 3 bases removed from V and 6 bases from J, the gap between germline ends came to 9 bases. The length of the CDR3 is 13 residues. Germline V gene lookup returns CDR1 LNHDA and CDR2 SQIVND (reference sequence). CDR3 nucleotide sequence: TGTGCCAGTAGTATCCAGGTCACTCAGCCCCAGCATTTT. The encoded protein is CASSIQVTQPQHF.

The chain links TRBV28 to TRBJ1-5; TRBD1 might be the D (5 bases). The CDR3 runs 13 residues. CDR1 is MDHEN, CDR2 SYDVKM, per germline. Between the trimmed V and J ends, which lost 3 bases and 6 bases, there was a span of 9 bases. The CDR3 region is CASSFMGRQPQHF. In nucleotides, the CDR3 is TGTGCCAGCAGTTTCATGGGGCGTCAGCCCCAGCATTTT.